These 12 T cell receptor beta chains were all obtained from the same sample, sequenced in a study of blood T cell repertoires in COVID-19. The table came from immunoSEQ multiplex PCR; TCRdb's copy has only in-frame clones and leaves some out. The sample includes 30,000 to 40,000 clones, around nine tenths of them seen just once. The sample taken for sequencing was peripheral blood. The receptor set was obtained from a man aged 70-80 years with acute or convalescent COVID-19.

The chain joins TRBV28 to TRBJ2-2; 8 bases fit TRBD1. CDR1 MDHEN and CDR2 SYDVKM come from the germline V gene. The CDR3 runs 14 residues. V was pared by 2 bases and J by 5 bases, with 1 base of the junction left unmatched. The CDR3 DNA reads TGTGCCAGCAGTTTAACAGGGGGAACCGGGGAGCTGTTTTTT. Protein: CASSLTGGTGELFF.

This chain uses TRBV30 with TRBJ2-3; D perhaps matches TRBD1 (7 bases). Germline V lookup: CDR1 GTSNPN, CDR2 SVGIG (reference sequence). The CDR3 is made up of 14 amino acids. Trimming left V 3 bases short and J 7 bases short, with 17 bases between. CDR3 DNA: TGTGCCTGGAGGCGGGACAGCCAACTTAATACGCAGTATTTT. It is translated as CAWRRDSQLNTQYF.

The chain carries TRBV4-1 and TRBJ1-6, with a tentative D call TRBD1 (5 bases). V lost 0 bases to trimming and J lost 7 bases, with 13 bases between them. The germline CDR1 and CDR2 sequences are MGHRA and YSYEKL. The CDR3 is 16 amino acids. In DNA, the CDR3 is TGCGCCAGCAGCCAAGATTGGCAGGGCGAGAATTCACCCCTCCACTTT. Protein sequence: CASSQDWQGENSPLHF.

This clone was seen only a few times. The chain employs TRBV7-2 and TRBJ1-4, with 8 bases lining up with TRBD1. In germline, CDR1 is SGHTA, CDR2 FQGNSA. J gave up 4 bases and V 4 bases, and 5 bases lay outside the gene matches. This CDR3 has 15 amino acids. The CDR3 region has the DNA TGTGCCAGCAGCTCTTCAGGGGGCTTTAATGAAAAACTGTTTTTT. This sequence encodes CASSSSGGFNEKLFF. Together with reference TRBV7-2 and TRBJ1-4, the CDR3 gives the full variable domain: GAGVSQSPSNKVTEKGKDVELRCDPISGHTALYWYRQSLGQGLEFLIYFQGNSAPDKSGLPSDRFSAERTGGSVSTLTIQRTQQEDSAVYLCASSSSGGFNEKLFFGSGTQLSVL.

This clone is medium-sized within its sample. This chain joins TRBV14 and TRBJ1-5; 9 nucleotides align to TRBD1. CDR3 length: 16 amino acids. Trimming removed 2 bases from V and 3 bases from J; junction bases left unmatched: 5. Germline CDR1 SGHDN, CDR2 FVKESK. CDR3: CASSQPGTGLNQPQHF. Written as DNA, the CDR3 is TGTGCCAGCAGCCAACCCGGGACAGGGCTCAATCAGCCCCAGCATTTT.

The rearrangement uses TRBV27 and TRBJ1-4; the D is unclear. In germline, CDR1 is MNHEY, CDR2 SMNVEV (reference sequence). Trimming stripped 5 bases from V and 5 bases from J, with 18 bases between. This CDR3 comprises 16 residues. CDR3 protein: CASSPEEGVPNEKLFF. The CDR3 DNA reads TGTGCCAGCAGTCCGGAGGAGGGAGTCCCGAATGAAAAACTGTTTTTT.

Here the CDR3 reads CASSKGTAREKLFF. The CDR3, as DNA: TGTGCCAGCAGTAAAGGGACAGCTAGAGAAAAACTGTTTTTT. The chain recombines TRBV27 with TRBJ1-4; TRBD1 agrees at 7 bases. CDR3 size: 14 residues. Germline V lookup: CDR1 MNHEY, CDR2 SMNVEV (reference sequence). V lost 5 bases and J lost 8; bases outside the gene matches: 8.

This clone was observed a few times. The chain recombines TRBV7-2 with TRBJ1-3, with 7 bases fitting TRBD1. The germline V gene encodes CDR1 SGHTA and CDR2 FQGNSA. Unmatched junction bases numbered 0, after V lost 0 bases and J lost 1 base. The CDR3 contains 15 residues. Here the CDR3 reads CASSLATGSGNTIYF. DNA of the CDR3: TGTGCCAGCAGCTTAGCGACAGGGTCTGGAAACACCATATATTTT.

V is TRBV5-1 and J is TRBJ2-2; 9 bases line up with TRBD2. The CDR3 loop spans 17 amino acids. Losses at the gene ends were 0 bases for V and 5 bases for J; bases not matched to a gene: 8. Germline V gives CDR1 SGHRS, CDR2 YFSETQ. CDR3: CASSLARDSGSTGELFF. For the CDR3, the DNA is TGCGCCAGCAGCTTGGCCCGGGATAGCGGGAGTACCGGGGAGCTGTTTTTT. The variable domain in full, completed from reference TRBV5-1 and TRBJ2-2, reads KAGVTQTPRYLIKTRGQQVTLSCSPISGHRSVSWYQQTPGQGLQFLFEYFSETQRNKGNFPGRFSGRQFSNSRSEMNVSTLELGDSALYLCASSLARDSGSTGELFFGEGSRLTVL.

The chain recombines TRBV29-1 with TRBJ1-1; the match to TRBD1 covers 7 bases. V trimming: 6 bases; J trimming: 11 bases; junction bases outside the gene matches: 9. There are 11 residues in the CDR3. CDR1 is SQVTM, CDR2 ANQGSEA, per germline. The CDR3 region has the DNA TGCAGCGTCGAAACAGGGGAACGGGCTTTCTTT. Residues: CSVETGERAFF. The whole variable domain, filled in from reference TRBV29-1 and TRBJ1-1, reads SAVISQKPSRDICQRGTSLTIQCQVDSQVTMMFWYRQQPGQSLTLIATANQGSEATYESGFVIDKFPISRPNLTFSTLTVSNMSPEDSSIYLCSVETGERAFFGQGTRLTVV.

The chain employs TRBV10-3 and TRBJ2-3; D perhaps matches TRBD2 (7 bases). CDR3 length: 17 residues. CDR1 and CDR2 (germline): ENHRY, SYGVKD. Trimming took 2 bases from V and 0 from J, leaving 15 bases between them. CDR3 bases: TGTGCCATCAGTGAGACCTTGGCGGGGGCGAGCACAGATACGCAGTATTTT. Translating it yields CAISETLAGASTDTQYF.

This CDR3 is CASSLGGQRKANGYTF. Here the CDR3 DNA reads TGTGCCAGCAGCTTAGGGGGACAGAGAAAAGCTAATGGCTACACCTTC. This sequence joins TRBV7-2 and TRBJ1-2; TRBD1 matches 7 bases. The CDR3 totals 16 residues. V was pared by 1 base and J by 6 bases, with 11 bases of the junction left unmatched. Germline lookup yields CDR1 SGHTA and CDR2 FQGNSA.